Below, 21 T cell receptor beta chains from the same sample are listed, as sequenced in a study of cytomegalovirus exposure and HLA in healthy donors. The PCR had 60 Vbeta and 13 Jbeta primers. Profiling relied on immunoSEQ multiplex PCR, and the TCRdb table lists in-frame clones only, not all of them. This sample has more than 85,000 clones, with roughly 69% found just once. Sequenced input: PBMCs. These receptors all stem from a woman aged 65 to 85 in good health and CMV-seropositive.

This clone occurred a few times. The CDR3 DNA is TGTGCCAGCAGCCCCGGGGTTGGCTCCTACAATGAGCAGTTCTTC. Its translation: CASSPGVGSYNEQFF. The V call is TRBV11-2, the J call TRBJ2-1, with D perhaps matching TRBD2 (5 bases). Germline V gene lookup returns CDR1 SGHAT and CDR2 FQNNGV. The CDR3 loop spans 15 amino acids. The V end lost 5 bases, the J end lost 0 bases, and 11 bases lay between the germline ends.

This clone was detected a few times. V and J are TRBV6-5 and TRBJ1-2; D is uncertain. From germline, CDR1 is MNHEY and CDR2 SVGAGI. V was trimmed by 0 bases and J by 4 bases, leaving 6 bases between them. The CDR3 extends over 13 amino acids. In DNA, the CDR3 is TGTGCCAGCAGTTACTCGAGGGTCTATGGCTACACCTTC. Translated: CASSYSRVYGYTF.

There are a few counts of this clone. The chain joins TRBV6-5 to TRBJ1-3, with a weak D call TRBD1 (6 bases). This CDR3 is 14 amino acids long. The V gene's germline CDR1 is MNHEY and CDR2 SVGAGI. V lost 6 bases to trimming and J lost 0 bases, with 9 bases between them. In nucleotides, the CDR3 is TGTGCCAGCAGCAGGACAGTCTCTGGAAACACCATATATTTT. Amino acid sequence: CASSRTVSGNTIYF.

This clone occurred a few times. The chain has TRBV19 and TRBJ2-1, with 12 positions matching TRBD2. There are 16 residues in the CDR3. CDR1 and CDR2 from the germline V gene are LNHDA and SQIVND (reference sequence). With 6 bases clipped from V and 7 bases from J, the junction kept 10 bases outside the gene matches. CDR3 in DNA: TGTGCCAGTAGATCTACTACTAGCGGGGGGCGAAATGAGCAGTTCTTC. Residues: CASRSTTSGGRNEQFF.

The V and J genes are TRBV13 and TRBJ1-2; TRBD1 might be the D (6 bases). Germline CDR1 and CDR2: PRHDT and FYEKMQ (reference sequence). Trimming took off 4 bases at V and 11 bases at J, with 11 bases between the two ends. CDR3 size: 11 residues. CDR3 amino acids: CASSWGGHYTF. CDR3 DNA: TGTGCCAGCAGCTGGGGGGGACATTACACCTTC.

CDR3 in amino acids: CAISEGQGLYYGYTF. The CDR3 DNA sequence: TGTGCCATCAGTGAGGGACAGGGCCTATACTATGGCTACACCTTC. This chain uses TRBV10-3 with TRBJ1-2, with 8 bases fitting TRBD1. CDR1 and CDR2 (germline): ENHRY, SYGVKD. The CDR3 loop spans 15 amino acids. The trim removed 2 bases at V and 3 bases at J, leaving 5 bases unmatched.

This rearrangement joins TRBV10-2 to TRBJ2-3; 9 nucleotides agree with TRBD2. Germline trimming cut 0 bases from V and 1 base from J; bases unmatched to any gene: 5. Germline CDR1 reads WSHSY; CDR2 reads SAAADI. This CDR3 comprises 17 residues. The CDR3 coding sequence is TGCGCCAGCAGTGAGTCTTACAGCGGGGGGCGCACAGATACGCAGTATTTT. As protein: CASSESYSGGRTDTQYF.

The chain joins TRBV5-1 to TRBJ1-6, with unresolved D. CDR3 size: 13 residues. With 4 bases removed from V and 8 bases from J, the gap between germline ends came to 10 bases. CDR1 and CDR2 (germline): SGHRS, YFSETQ. CDR3 sequence (DNA): TGCGCCAGCAGCCCCGAACCGGATTCACCCCTCCACTTT. It encodes CASSPEPDSPLHF.

The chain joins TRBV4-3 to TRBJ2-5; 7 nucleotides line up with TRBD1. The CDR3 sequence is 13 residues long. Trimming cost V 4 bases and J 3 bases; bases outside gene matches: 2. Per the germline V gene, CDR1 is LGHNA and CDR2 is YSLEER. CDR3 coding DNA: TGCGCCAGCAGCCCGACAGGGAAAGAGACCCAGTACTTC. It specifies CASSPTGKETQYF.

Worth noting for this clone: This sample includes further DNA sequences coding for the same CDR3. V is TRBV7-2 and J is TRBJ2-7; 9 nucleotides match TRBD1. Germline trimming cut 3 bases from V and 0 bases from J; bases unmatched to any gene: 3. CDR3 length equals 15 residues. Germline V CDR1 and CDR2: SGHTA, FQGNSA. The CDR3 coding sequence is TGTGCCAGCAGCTTGCAGGGACAGGGCTCCTACGAGCAGTACTTC. It specifies CASSLQGQGSYEQYF.

The chain recombines TRBV27 with TRBJ1-1; 7 bases match TRBD1. Losses at the gene ends were 4 bases for V and 7 bases for J; bases not matched to a gene: 9. This CDR3 region has 14 residues. CDR1 and CDR2 from the germline V gene are MNHEY and SMNVEV (reference sequence). The CDR3 coding sequence is TGTGCCAGCAGTTCCTCCTACCAGGGGGTTGAAGCTTTCTTT. Its protein is CASSSSYQGVEAFF.

The V call is TRBV7-2, the J call TRBJ2-1; maybe TRBD2 (5 bases). The CDR3 covers 16 residues. V dropped 5 bases and J dropped 2 bases, with 16 bases sitting between them. Germline lookup yields CDR1 SGHTA and CDR2 FQGNSA. The DNA for the CDR3 is TGTGCCAGCAGCGGTCTGTCGGGGAGCGCCTACAATGAGCAGTTCTTC. Protein product: CASSGLSGSAYNEQFF.

The chain joins TRBV27 to TRBJ1-6; TRBD1 aligns across 7 bases. Losses at the gene ends were 6 bases for V and 10 bases for J; bases not matched to a gene: 9. The CDR3 runs 14 residues. Germline values: CDR1 MNHEY, CDR2 SMNVEV (reference sequence). The CDR3 nucleotides read TGTGCCAGCAGAAGACAGGGAGATTGGTCACCCCTCCACTTT. Its protein is CASRRQGDWSPLHF.

The genes are TRBV30 and TRBJ2-5, with D possibly TRBD1 on 6 matching bases. V was shortened by 7 bases and J by 5 bases, with 23 bases between the two germline ends. The CDR3 length is 15 residues. The germline V gene has CDR1 GTSNPN and CDR2 SVGIG (reference sequence). CDR3 sequence reads: CAFKGGPWAGETQYF. The CDR3 nucleotides read TGTGCCTTCAAAGGGGGACCCTGGGCCGGTGAGACCCAGTACTTC.

CDR3 in amino acids: CASSLAGLDQYF. In nucleotides, the CDR3 is TGTGCCAGCAGCTTGGCCGGACTAGACCAGTACTTC. The V and J genes are TRBV2 and TRBJ2-5, with 7 bases matching TRBD2. J lost 10 bases, V lost 6 bases, and 8 bases had no gene match. The CDR3 is 12 residues long. Germline V CDR1 and CDR2: SNHLY, FYNNEI.

The chain is built from TRBV30 and TRBJ2-7; D may be TRBD2 (5 bases). This CDR3 is 11 amino acids long. The ends were cut back, 5 bases at V and 7 bases at J, with 12 bases in the middle. Germline V CDR1 and CDR2: GTSNPN, SVGIG (reference sequence). CDR3 protein: CAWGELGEQYF. The DNA of the CDR3 is TGTGCCTGGGGCGAACTAGGGGAGCAGTACTTC.

As regards this clone: The sample has other DNA sequences that encode this CDR3 too. The chain has TRBV4-3 and TRBJ2-3; 8 bases agree with TRBD2. V was clipped by 1 base and J by 2 bases; unmatched bases: 2. CDR3 length equals 15 residues. The germline gives CDR1 LGHNA, CDR2 YSLEER. CDR3 in DNA: TGCGCCAGCAGCCAAGGTAGCGGGGTCACAGATACGCAGTATTTT. This codes for CASSQGSGVTDTQYF.

Only a few counts were recorded for this clone. The CDR3 nucleotides are TGTGCCAGCAGTGATAAGACTAGTGGTACAGATACGCAGTATTTT. Its protein product is CASSDKTSGTDTQYF. The chain carries TRBV2 and TRBJ2-3; D perhaps matches TRBD2 (6 bases). The CDR3 is made up of 15 amino acids. The V end lost 3 bases, the J end lost 3 bases, and 13 bases lay between the germline ends. The germline gives CDR1 SNHLY, CDR2 FYNNEI.

The V and J genes are TRBV18 and TRBJ2-3, with TRBD1 as a possible D gene (5 bases). V lost 4 bases and J 2 bases, leaving 13 bases between the germline ends. This CDR3 has 15 residues. Germline V gives CDR1 KGHSH, CDR2 LQKENI. CDR3 amino acids: CASSLSQANTDTQYF. Here the CDR3 DNA reads TGTGCCAGCTCACTTTCACAGGCGAACACAGATACGCAGTATTTT.

Only a few counts were recorded for this clone. The J gene is TRBJ1-2, the V gene TRBV2; D might be TRBD1 (5 bases). There are 14 residues in the CDR3. Trimming took 2 bases from V and 2 from J, leaving 9 bases between them. CDR1 SNHLY and CDR2 FYNNEI come from the germline V gene. CDR3 DNA sequence: TGTGCCAGCAGTGAACAGGGCGGCAACTATGGCTACACCTTC. The encoded protein is CASSEQGGNYGYTF.

J is TRBJ2-2 and V is TRBV2, with D perhaps matching TRBD2 (7 bases). V lost 7 bases and J lost 6, with 21 bases in between. This CDR3 comprises 16 residues. Germline CDR1 and CDR2: SNHLY and FYNNEI. The CDR3 loop reads CASIVRGGGSAGELFF. In nucleotides, the CDR3 is TGTGCCAGCATTGTTCGTGGGGGCGGGAGCGCCGGGGAGCTGTTTTTT. Variable domain in full (rest from reference TRBV2 and TRBJ2-2): EPEVTQTPSHQVTQMGQEVILRCVPISNHLYFYWYRQILGQKVEFLVSFYNNEISEKSEIFDDQFSVERPDGSNFTLKIRSTKLEDSAMYFCASIVRGGGSAGELFFGEGSRLTVL.